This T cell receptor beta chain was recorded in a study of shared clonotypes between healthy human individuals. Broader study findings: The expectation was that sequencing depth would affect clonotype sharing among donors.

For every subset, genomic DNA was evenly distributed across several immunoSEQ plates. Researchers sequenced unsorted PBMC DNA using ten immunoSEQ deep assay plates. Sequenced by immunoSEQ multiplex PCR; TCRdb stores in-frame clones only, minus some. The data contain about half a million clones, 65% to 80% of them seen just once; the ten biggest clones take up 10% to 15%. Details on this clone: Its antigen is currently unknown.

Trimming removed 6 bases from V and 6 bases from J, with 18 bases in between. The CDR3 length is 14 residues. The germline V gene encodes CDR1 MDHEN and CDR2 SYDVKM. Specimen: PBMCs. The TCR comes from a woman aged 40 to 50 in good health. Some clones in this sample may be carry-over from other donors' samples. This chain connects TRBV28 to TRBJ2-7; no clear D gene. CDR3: CASSDQVAASEQYF. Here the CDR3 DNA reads TGTGCCAGCAGCGACCAAGTGGCGGCATCCGAGCAGTACTTC.